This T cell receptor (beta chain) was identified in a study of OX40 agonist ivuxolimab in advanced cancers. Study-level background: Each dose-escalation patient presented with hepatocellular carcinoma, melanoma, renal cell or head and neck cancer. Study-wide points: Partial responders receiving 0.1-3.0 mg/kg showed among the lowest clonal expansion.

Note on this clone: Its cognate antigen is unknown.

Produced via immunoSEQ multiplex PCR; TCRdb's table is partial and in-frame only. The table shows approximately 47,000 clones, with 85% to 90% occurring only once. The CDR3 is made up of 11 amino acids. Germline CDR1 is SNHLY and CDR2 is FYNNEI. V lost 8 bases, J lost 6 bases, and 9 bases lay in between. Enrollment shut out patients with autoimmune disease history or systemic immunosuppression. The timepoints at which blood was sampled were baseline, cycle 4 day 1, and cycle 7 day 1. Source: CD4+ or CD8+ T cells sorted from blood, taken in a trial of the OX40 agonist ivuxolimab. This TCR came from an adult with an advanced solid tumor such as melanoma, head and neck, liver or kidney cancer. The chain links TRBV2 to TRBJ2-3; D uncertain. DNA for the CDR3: TGTGCCAGCTGGGGTAGTGATACGCAGTATTTT. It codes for CASWGSDTQYF.